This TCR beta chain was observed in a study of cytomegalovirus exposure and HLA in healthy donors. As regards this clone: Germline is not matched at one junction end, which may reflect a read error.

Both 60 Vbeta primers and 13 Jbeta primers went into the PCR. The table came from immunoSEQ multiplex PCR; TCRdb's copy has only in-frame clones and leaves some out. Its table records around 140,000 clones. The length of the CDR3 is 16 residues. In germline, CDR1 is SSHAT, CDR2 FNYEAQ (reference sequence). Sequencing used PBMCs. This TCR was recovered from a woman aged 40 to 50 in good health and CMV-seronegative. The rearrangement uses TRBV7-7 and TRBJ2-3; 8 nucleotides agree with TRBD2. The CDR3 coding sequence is TGTGCTAGCAGCTTAGATGCTAGCGGGCGCACAGATACGCAGTATTTT. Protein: CASSLDASGRTDTQYF.